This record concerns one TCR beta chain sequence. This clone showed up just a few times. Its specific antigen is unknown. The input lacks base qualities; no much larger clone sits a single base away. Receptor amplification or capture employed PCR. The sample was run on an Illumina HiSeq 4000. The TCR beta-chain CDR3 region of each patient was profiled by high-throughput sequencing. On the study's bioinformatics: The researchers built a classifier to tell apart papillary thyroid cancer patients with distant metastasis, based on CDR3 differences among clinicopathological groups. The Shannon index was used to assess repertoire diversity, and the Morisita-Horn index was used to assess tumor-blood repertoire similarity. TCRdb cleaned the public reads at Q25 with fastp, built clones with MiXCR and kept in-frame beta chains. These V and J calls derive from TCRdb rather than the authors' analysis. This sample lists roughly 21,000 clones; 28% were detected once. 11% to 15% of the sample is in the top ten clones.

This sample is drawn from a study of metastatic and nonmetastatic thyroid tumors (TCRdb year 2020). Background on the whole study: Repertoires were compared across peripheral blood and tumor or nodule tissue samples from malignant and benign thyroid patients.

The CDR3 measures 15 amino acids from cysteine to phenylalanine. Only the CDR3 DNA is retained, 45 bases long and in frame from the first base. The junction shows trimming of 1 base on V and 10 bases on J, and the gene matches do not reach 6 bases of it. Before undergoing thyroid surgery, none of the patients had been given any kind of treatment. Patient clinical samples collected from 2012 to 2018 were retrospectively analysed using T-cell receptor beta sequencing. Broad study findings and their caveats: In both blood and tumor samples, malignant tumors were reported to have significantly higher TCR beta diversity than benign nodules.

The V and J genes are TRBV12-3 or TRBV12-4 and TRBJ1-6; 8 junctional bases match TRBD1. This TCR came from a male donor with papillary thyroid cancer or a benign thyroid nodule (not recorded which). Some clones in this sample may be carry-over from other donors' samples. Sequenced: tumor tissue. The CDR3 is CASSLGQGYRSPLHF. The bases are TGTGCCAGCAGTTTAGGACAGGGGTATCGGTCACCCCTCCACTTT.